These 25 T cell receptor beta chains share one sample of origin, sequenced in a study of human T cells and chemical hapten exposure. Using its own MiXCR run on the RACE reads, TCRdb lists one record per CDR3 protein. The sample lists 150,000 or so distinct CDR3 sequences, roughly 15% seen once, with 1.7% in the top ten. Described time point: patch test 1, 2 weeks after DPC sensitization. Treatment denoted: therapeutic diphenylcyclopropenone sensitization with weekly scalp DPC. The material was whole blood, obtained in connection with sensitization to the hapten diphenylcyclopropenone (DPC). The receptors were sampled from a woman aged 25 to 39 with alopecia areata. Some clones in this sample may be carry-over from other donors' samples.

Only a few counts were recorded for this clonotype. The chain carries TRBV7-2 and TRBJ2-3; 7 nucleotides line up with TRBD2. V trimming: 6 bases; J trimming: 0 bases; junction bases outside the gene matches: 9. This CDR3 is built from 16 residues. Germline lookup yields CDR1 SGHTA and CDR2 FQGNSA. DNA of the CDR3: TGTGCCAGCAGACCATGGACTAGTCCTAGCACAGATACGCAGTATTTT. Encoded protein: CASRPWTSPSTDTQYF.

The genes are TRBV11-2 and TRBJ2-5; 12 nucleotides match TRBD2. Germline-derived CDR1 and CDR2 are SGHAT and FQNNGV. After removal of 5 bases from V and 2 bases from J, the junction contained 3 bases not matched to a gene. This CDR3 is 15 amino acids long. The CDR3 reads CASSTGLAGQETQYF. In nucleotides, the CDR3 is TGTGCCAGCAGCACCGGACTAGCGGGACAAGAGACCCAGTACTTC. Full variable domain (outside the CDR3, taken from reference TRBV11-2 and TRBJ2-5): EAGVAQSPRYKIIEKRQSVAFWCNPISGHATLYWYQQILGQGPKLLIQFQNNGVVDDSQLPKDRFSAERLKGVDSTLKIQPAKLEDSAVYLCASSTGLAGQETQYFGPGTRLLVL.

V gene TRBV4-2 combines with J gene TRBJ1-1; possible D gene TRBD1, 5 bases. Looked up from germline, CDR1 is LGHNA and CDR2 is YNFKEQ. The V and J ends lost 2 bases and 1 base respectively, with 11 bases between them. The CDR3 spans 15 residues. This CDR3 reads CASSQQITGNTEAFF. CDR3 DNA: TGTGCCAGCAGCCAACAGATAACAGGGAACACTGAAGCTTTCTTT.

DNA for the CDR3: TGCGCCAGCAGCAGAGAGCGGGGCAAATACGAGCAGTACTTC. It codes for CASSRERGKYEQYF. The chain links TRBV4-1 to TRBJ2-7; TRBD2 matches 7 bases. With V trimmed by 5 bases and J by 4 bases, 8 bases remained unmatched. The CDR3 is 14 amino acids. CDR1 and CDR2 from the germline V gene are MGHRA and YSYEKL.

The sample holds a few counts of this clonotype. This chain joins TRBV20-1 and TRBJ1-6; TRBD1 matches 8 bases. Germline-derived CDR1 and CDR2 are DFQATT and SNEGSKA (reference sequence). The V segment lost 8 bases and the J segment 9 bases; nucleotides outside the gene matches: 18. CDR3 length: 16 amino acids. The CDR3 region is CSTLKPGTGLASPLHF. CDR3 in DNA: TGCAGTACATTAAAACCCGGGACAGGACTCGCTTCACCCCTCCACTTT.

This chain uses TRBV18 with TRBJ2-1, with a tentative D call TRBD2 (5 bases). CDR1 is KGHSH and CDR2 is LQKENI in the germline V gene. Trimming removed 2 bases from V and 7 bases from J, with 15 bases in between. The CDR3 covers 15 residues. CDR3 DNA: TGTGCCAGCTCACCAGCAACGGGGAGTCAAAATGAGCAGTTCTTC. It yields the protein CASSPATGSQNEQFF.

Notes on this clonotype: This may come from a read error, since a much larger clone is one base off. In DNA, the CDR3 is TGTGCCAGCAGCTTAGTTGGAGCAAAGCAGTTCTTC. Its protein is CASSLVGAKQFF. The rearrangement joins TRBV7-9 to TRBJ2-1, with unresolved D. This CDR3 has 12 residues. The germline CDR1 and CDR2 sequences are SEHNR and FQNEAQ (reference sequence). Trimming removed 1 base at V and 11 bases at J, with 9 bases between.

This clonotype appeared a few times. This rearrangement joins TRBV20-1 to TRBJ1-5; tentative D call: TRBD1 (6 bases). This CDR3 contains 12 residues. Between the trimmed V and J ends, which lost 6 bases and 10 bases, there was a span of 16 bases. Germline V gene sequence: CDR1 DFQATT, CDR2 SNEGSKA (reference sequence). CDR3 DNA sequence: TGCAGTGCCGCGGGGGGCACCCCCCCCCAGCATTTT. It yields the protein CSAAGGTPPQHF.

In nucleotides, the CDR3 is TGCAGTGCTTGTACTAGCGGGAGTGGGACCCAGTACTTC. Translated: CSACTSGSGTQYF. This chain links TRBV20-1 with TRBJ2-5; 11 nucleotides match TRBD2. Germline V gene data show CDR1 as DFQATT and CDR2 as SNEGSKA (reference sequence). This CDR3 region has 13 residues. V lost 5 bases, J lost 7 bases, and 6 bases stayed unmatched.

V and J are TRBV7-8 and TRBJ2-3, with D unclear. This CDR3 is built from 15 residues. Germline V lookup: CDR1 SGHVS, CDR2 FQNEAQ. Trimming took 5 bases from V and 0 from J, leaving 12 bases between them. The CDR3 spells CASSPPSLSTDTQYF. CDR3 DNA sequence: TGTGCCAGCAGCCCCCCATCGCTGAGCACAGATACGCAGTATTTT.

This clonotype was found many times. The chain links TRBV6-2 or TRBV6-3 to TRBJ1-1; D remains unclear. Germline V gene data show CDR1 as MNHEY and CDR2 as SVGEGT. Trimming shortened V by 6 bases and J by 5 bases, and 22 bases separated the two germline ends. The CDR3 runs to 16 residues. For the CDR3, the DNA is TGTGCCAGCAGACCCGGTTTATTGGGTCGGAGAACTGAAGCTTTCTTT. Encoded protein: CASRPGLLGRRTEAFF.

This clonotype was recorded a few times. The chain combines TRBV12-3 or TRBV12-4 with TRBJ2-3; tentative D call: TRBD2 (6 bases). V lost 3 bases and J lost 6, with 10 bases in between. The CDR3 is 13 amino acids. The CDR3: CASSFDGGDTQYF. In DNA form, the CDR3 reads TGTGCCAGCAGTTTCGACGGAGGGGATACGCAGTATTTT.

J is TRBJ1-2 and V is TRBV7-9; D gene ambiguous. This CDR3 spans 15 amino acids. Trimming stripped 4 bases from V and 4 bases from J, with 16 bases between. Germline CDR1 and CDR2: SEHNR and FQNEAQ (reference sequence). The CDR3 protein is CASSSTSGYGYGYTF. In DNA form, the CDR3 reads TGTGCCAGCAGCTCGACTTCCGGGTACGGCTATGGCTACACCTTC.

This clonotype has just a few counts. The chain carries TRBV9 and TRBJ1-2; 10 bases match TRBD1. The V gene's germline CDR1 is SGDLS and CDR2 YYNGEE. The CDR3 runs to 14 residues. Losses at the gene ends were 4 bases for V and 8 bases for J; bases not matched to a gene: 8. The CDR3 is CASSIGTGEVGYTF. The CDR3 coding sequence is TGTGCCAGCAGCATAGGGACAGGGGAGGTGGGCTACACCTTC.

Only a few counts were recorded for this clonotype. The chain uses TRBV6-2 or TRBV6-3 and TRBJ2-1; 11 bases fit TRBD2. The V gene's germline CDR1 is MNHEY and CDR2 SVGEGT. This CDR3 is built from 16 residues. Unmatched junction bases numbered 8, after V lost 6 bases and J lost 4 bases. CDR3 in DNA: TGTGCCAGCAGGTCAATAGCGGGAGGGCCATACAATGAGCAGTTCTTC. Protein: CASRSIAGGPYNEQFF.

This chain uses TRBV20-1 with TRBJ2-1; possibly TRBD2 for D (5 bases). The CDR3 consists of 13 residues. V was pared by 5 bases and J by 1 base, with 9 bases between. Looked up from germline, CDR1 is DFQATT and CDR2 is SNEGSKA (reference sequence). CDR3 in DNA: TGCAGTGCTCCCCGGGGATCCTACAATGAGCAGTTCTTC. Encoded protein: CSAPRGSYNEQFF.

The chain uses TRBV28 and TRBJ2-7, with D maybe TRBD2 (6 bases). The CDR3 sequence is 14 residues long. V was trimmed by 7 bases and J by 3 bases, leaving 16 bases between them. Per germline, CDR1 MDHEN and CDR2 SYDVKM. CDR3 amino acids: CASNPHGGNYEQYF. CDR3 DNA: TGTGCCAGCAACCCACATGGAGGGAACTACGAGCAGTACTTC.

This clonotype was observed a few times. This chain joins TRBV7-2 and TRBJ2-7; 10 bases agree with TRBD1. CDR1 is SGHTA, CDR2 FQGNSA, per germline. This CDR3 contains 14 residues. With V trimmed by 5 bases and J by 1 base, 2 bases remained unmatched. CDR3 coding DNA: TGTGCCAGCAGCAAGGACAGGGGGTCCTACGAGCAGTACTTC. Its protein is CASSKDRGSYEQYF.

This clonotype came up a few times. The chain carries TRBV4-3 and TRBJ2-2; 12 bases align to TRBD2. This CDR3 has 18 amino acids. The germline CDR1 and CDR2 sequences are LGHNA and YSLEER. V lost 4 bases, J lost 4 bases, and 10 bases stayed unmatched. The CDR3 sequence is CASSPAASGGASTGELFF. CDR3 DNA sequence: TGCGCCAGCAGCCCTGCGGCTAGCGGGGGGGCGAGCACCGGGGAGCTGTTTTTT.

This chain uses TRBV20-1 with TRBJ1-5; D is undetermined. Trimming left V 1 base short and J 2 bases short, with 12 bases between. Germline CDR1 DFQATT, CDR2 SNEGSKA (reference sequence). The CDR3 runs 15 residues. The CDR3 spells CSARVAGGGNQPQHF. CDR3 DNA: TGCAGTGCTAGAGTTGCCGGAGGAGGCAATCAGCCCCAGCATTTT.

This clonotype has only a few counts. CDR3 bases: TGTGCCAGCGCCCGTCGGTGGTCGGAGACCCAGTACTTC. As protein: CASARRWSETQYF. The J gene is TRBJ2-5, the V gene TRBV6-5; the D is unclear. Trimming pared 8 bases from V and 5 bases from J, leaving 15 bases between. The germline gives CDR1 MNHEY, CDR2 SVGAGI. This CDR3 is built from 13 residues.

Only a few counts were recorded for this clonotype. This chain links TRBV12-3 or TRBV12-4 with TRBJ1-6; D perhaps matches TRBD1 (6 bases). This CDR3 comprises 16 residues. The germline V and J ends were trimmed by 5 bases and 0 bases, with 11 bases remaining between them. The CDR3 reads CASSGQRSSYNSPLHF. DNA of the CDR3: TGTGCCAGCAGTGGACAGAGGAGCTCCTATAATTCACCCCTCCACTTT.

The DNA for the CDR3 is TGCGCCAGCAGCCAAGAGGCTAGCGGGAACGGGCAGTACTTC. Its translation: CASSQEASGNGQYF. V and J are TRBV4-1 and TRBJ2-7, with 9 bases fitting TRBD2. CDR1 and CDR2 (germline): MGHRA, YSYEKL. V shed 0 bases and J 9 bases; nucleotides not matched to a gene: 6. The CDR3 runs 14 residues.

V is TRBV20-1 and J is TRBJ2-7, with D maybe TRBD2 (6 bases). The germline V gene encodes CDR1 DFQATT and CDR2 SNEGSKA (reference sequence). V was clipped by 0 bases and J by 2 bases, with 14 bases between them. The CDR3 covers 15 residues. The CDR3 spells CSARDKAGATYEQYF. In DNA form, the CDR3 reads TGCAGTGCTAGAGATAAAGCGGGTGCCACCTACGAGCAGTACTTC.

The DNA for the CDR3 is TGCGCCAGCAGTCAATGTCGGGCCCCAGAGACCCAGTACTTC. Protein sequence: CASSQCRAPETQYF. V and J are TRBV23-1 and TRBJ2-5; unclear D gene. TRBV23-1 is annotated as an ORF whose role is uncertain. Trimming stripped 1 base from V and 4 bases from J, with 10 bases between. This CDR3 contains 14 residues.